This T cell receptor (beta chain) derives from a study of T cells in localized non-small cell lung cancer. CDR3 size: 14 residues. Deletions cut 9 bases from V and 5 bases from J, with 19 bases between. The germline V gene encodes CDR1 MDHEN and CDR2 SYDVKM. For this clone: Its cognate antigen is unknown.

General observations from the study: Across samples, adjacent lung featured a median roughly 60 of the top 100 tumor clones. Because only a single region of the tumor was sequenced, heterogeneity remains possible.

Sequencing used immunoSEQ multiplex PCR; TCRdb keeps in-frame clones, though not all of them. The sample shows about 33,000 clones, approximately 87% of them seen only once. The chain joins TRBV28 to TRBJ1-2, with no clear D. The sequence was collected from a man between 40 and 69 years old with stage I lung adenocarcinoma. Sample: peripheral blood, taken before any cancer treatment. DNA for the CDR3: TGTGCCAGTTCCGACACCTCAGGAGGGTATGGCTACACCTTC. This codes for CASSDTSGGYGYTF.